Here is one TCR beta chain with its context. Germline CDR1 WSHSY, CDR2 SAAADI. With V trimmed by 5 bases and J by 4 bases, 5 bases remained unmatched. The CDR3 is made up of 15 amino acids. The data stem from a study of blood T cell repertoires in COVID-19. The assay was immunoSEQ multiplex PCR, and TCRdb's table has in-frame clones only and misses some. Of 470,000 or so clones in the sample, roughly 90% were seen once. Sequencing was performed on peripheral blood. This receptor was obtained from a woman aged 30 to 39 with acute or convalescent COVID-19. The rearrangement joins TRBV10-2 to TRBJ2-1; 10 nucleotides line up with TRBD2. The CDR3 sequence: CASSLAGGGYNEQFF. CDR3 coding DNA: TGCGCCAGCAGTTTAGCGGGGGGCGGGTACAATGAGCAGTTCTTC.